The present T cell receptor beta chain was sequenced within a study of cytomegalovirus exposure and HLA in healthy donors. V gave up 5 bases and J gave up 3 bases; unmatched junction bases: 3. The CDR3 has 14 amino acids. Germline CDR1 is PRHDT and CDR2 is FYEKMQ (reference sequence). Whole-study results and caveats: Researchers left out some V segments, among them TRBV6-2 and TRBV6-3, as indistinguishable. Among TCR sequences, most were rare, though some public TCRs appeared in many donors.

As to this clone: Its matching antigen is unknown.

PCR amplification relied on 60 Vbeta primers (plus 13 Jbeta primers). The protocol was immunoSEQ multiplex PCR, while the TCRdb copy is restricted to in-frame clones and leaves out a portion. This sample yields 150,000 to 200,000 clones, of which around 80% are seen a single time; around 2.3% belongs to the top ten. The receptor was derived from a woman between 25 and 40 years old in good health and CMV-seropositive. This rearrangement joins TRBV13 to TRBJ2-7; TRBD1 matches at 11 bases. The sequenced material came from PBMCs. In DNA form, the CDR3 reads TGTGCCAGCAGCCGGACAGGGGGCGTCTACGAGCAGTACTTC. This gives the protein CASSRTGGVYEQYF.